This T cell receptor (beta chain) was documented in a study of blood T cell repertoires in COVID-19. In the study overall: COVID-19 samples collected from the United States, Italy and Spain covered acute and convalescent phases. PBMCs, B-cell-depleted T cells, or T cells were the source of the cDNA or gDNA that made up the material.

This CDR3 region has 15 residues. V was cut by 0 bases and J by 7 bases, with 10 bases left in between. CDR1 and CDR2 (germline): LGHNA, YSLEER. Per the original methods: The authors estimated nucleated cell counts from reference gene primer amplification. Profiling relied on immunoSEQ multiplex PCR, and the TCRdb table lists in-frame clones only, not all of them. Clonal size and the V and J genes are those of that table, whereas D and trimming came from the DNA. The profile shows about 52,000 clones, over 75% of them singletons. The sequence came from a human donor with active COVID-19. The donor label of this sample is uncertain. The V call is TRBV4-3, the J call TRBJ1-6, with D unclear. Sequences were obtained from peripheral blood. The DNA of the CDR3 is TGCGCCAGCAGCCAAGATGTGACACAAAATTCACCCCTCCACTTT. Translated, it gives CASSQDVTQNSPLHF.